This is a list of T cell receptor beta chains from one sample in a study of control samples from healthy donors and cancer patients. The method was immunoSEQ multiplex PCR; TCRdb's version includes in-frame clones alone and lacks a portion of them. The table lists some 120,000 clones, about 93% of them singletons. Sequencing was done on a sample of PBMCs. All receptors derive from a man over 45 with head and neck cancer. The CDR3 runs from the conserved cysteine through the conserved F or W. D genes are given only for firm matches. Rows give clone size only sometimes, using once, few, many, or a class for an expanded clone.

cdr3_nt cdr3_aa v_call cdr3_length clone_size j_call d_call
TGTGCCACCAGCCTAGGACTAGGGGAGACCCAGTACTTC CATSLGLGETQYF TRBV15 13 once TRBJ2-5 TRBD2
TGTGCCAGCAGCCAAGATCTGGGGGAGACCTCCTACAATGAGCAGTTCTTC CASSQDLGETSYNEQFF TRBV14 17 NA TRBJ2-1 NA
TGTGCCAGCAGCTCCGGAGGGGGGGCGGGAGATACGCAGTATTTT CASSSGGGAGDTQYF TRBV7-9 15 NA TRBJ2-3 NA
TGTGCCAGCAGCGCGAATCAGGGTGGCTACACCTTC CASSANQGGYTF TRBV9 12 once TRBJ1-2 NA
TGTGCCAGCAGCGTAGCGAGGAGACTGACCACCGGGGAGCTGTTTTTT CASSVARRLTTGELFF TRBV9 16 NA TRBJ2-2 NA
TGTGCCAGCAGCTTGGGGGGGGACGAGCAGTACTTC CASSLGGDEQYF TRBV5-5 12 NA TRBJ2-7 NA
TGTGCCAGCAGTTTTGCGGGGGGGCCAGATACGCAGTATTTT CASSFAGGPDTQYF TRBV6-2/TRBV6-3 14 NA TRBJ2-3 TRBD2
TGTGCCAGCAGTCCCCCCAGGGTTGCAGCAACTAATGAAAAACTGTTTTTT CASSPPRVAATNEKLFF TRBV3-1/TRBV3-2 17 NA TRBJ1-4 NA
TGTGCCAGCAGCGTAGACGGGGGCGCTCCCTACGAGCAGTACTTC CASSVDGGAPYEQYF TRBV9 15 once TRBJ2-7 NA
TGTGCCAGCTCAGGGATCAATCAGCCCCAGCATTTT CASSGINQPQHF TRBV7-2 12 few TRBJ1-5 NA
TGTGCCAGCAGCTTGGAGGGTAACTATGGCTACACCTTC CASSLEGNYGYTF TRBV7-9 13 NA TRBJ1-2 NA
TGCGCCAGCAGCTTGGGAACCGGGACAGGGGGCTCCTATGGCTACACCTTC CASSLGTGTGGSYGYTF TRBV5-1 17 NA TRBJ1-2 TRBD1
TGTGCCAGCAGCGTGAGGGGACAGGGGGTCGGGAACACTGAAGCTTTCTTT CASSVRGQGVGNTEAFF TRBV9 17 NA TRBJ1-1 TRBD1
TGCGCCAGCCCGGACACTGAAGCTTTCTTT CASPDTEAFF TRBV23-1 10 NA TRBJ1-1 NA
TGTGCCAGTAGTATGGGACTAGCGAGTAATGAGCAGTTCTTC CASSMGLASNEQFF TRBV19 14 NA TRBJ2-1 TRBD2
TGTGCCAGCAGTACCCGTTTGGTCGGAAGGGAACAAGAGACCCAGTACTTC CASSTRLVGREQETQYF TRBV28 17 NA TRBJ2-5 NA
TGTGCCAGCAGACCGACAGGGGGAACGCAGTATTTT CASRPTGGTQYF TRBV6-5 12 NA TRBJ2-3 TRBD1
TGTGCCAGCAGCAGCCCGGGGCAAAGGAGCTCCTACGAGCAGTACTTC CASSSPGQRSSYEQYF TRBV28 16 NA TRBJ2-7 NA
TGTGCCAGCAGTTCGCCTTCCGGGACAGGGACAGATACGCAGTATTTT CASSSPSGTGTDTQYF TRBV6-5 16 NA TRBJ2-3 TRBD1
TGTGCCAGCAGCAAACTGGGCCCTCCGGAGGTTGAAGCTTTCTTT CASSKLGPPEVEAFF TRBV6-2/TRBV6-3 15 NA TRBJ1-1 NA
TGTGCCATCAGTGGACAGTACGAGCAGTACTTC CAISGQYEQYF TRBV10-3 11 NA TRBJ2-7 NA
TGTGCCAGCAGGCTAGCGGGTCGGAATGAGCAGTTCTTC CASRLAGRNEQFF TRBV12-3/TRBV12-4 13 NA TRBJ2-1 TRBD2
TGTGCCAGCAGCTTGGCCCAGACAGGTTGGACCACCGGGGAGCTGTTTTTT CASSLAQTGWTTGELFF TRBV5-5 17 NA TRBJ2-2 NA
TGTGCCAGCAGTTTTCCGCAGGGGTCAGGTTGGTCCGGGGAGCTGTTTTTT CASSFPQGSGWSGELFF TRBV6-2/TRBV6-3 17 NA TRBJ2-2 NA
TGTGCCAGCAGCTCAGGCTGGGCTGGAAACACCATATATTTT CASSSGWAGNTIYF TRBV7-2 14 NA TRBJ1-3 NA
TGTGCCAGCGCCAGGATCCGGAACACTGAAGCTTTCTTT CASARIRNTEAFF TRBV12-3/TRBV12-4 13 few TRBJ1-1 NA
TGTGCCAGCAGCTTACCCCTCGGACAGAGCACAGATACGCAGTATTTT CASSLPLGQSTDTQYF TRBV7-9 16 NA TRBJ2-3 NA
TGTGCCAGCTCAACTCAAGCCCCGGTTACAGGGTTGGCTCCGGCTCCCTACGAGCAGTACTTC CASSTQAPVTGLAPAPYEQYF TRBV18 21 NA TRBJ2-7 NA
TGTGCCAGCAGCCCCCTTGGGGGGAACCCACTAGATACGCAGTATTTT CASSPLGGNPLDTQYF TRBV5-8 16 NA TRBJ2-3 NA
TGTGCCAGCAGCGTAGACTCAGCCTACGAGCAGTACTTC CASSVDSAYEQYF TRBV9 13 once TRBJ2-7 NA
TGTGCCAGCAGCTTAGAGTCCGGCATGCCCCAGCATTTT CASSLESGMPQHF TRBV7-6 13 NA TRBJ1-5 NA
TGTGCCAGCAGCGCCCCCGGGACAGGAAAAGGGAAGTGGAACACTGAAGCTTTCTTT CASSAPGTGKGKWNTEAFF TRBV9 19 NA TRBJ1-1 TRBD1
TGTGCCAGCAGCTCCGGCCGAGGGGGTGGAAATTCACCCCTCCACTTT CASSSGRGGGNSPLHF TRBV7-9 16 NA TRBJ1-6 NA
TGTGCCAGCAGGACAGGGTACGCGCAGTATTTT CASRTGYAQYF TRBV28 11 NA TRBJ2-3 TRBD1
TGTGCCAGCTCACCAACAGGGACGATCATGAACACTGAAGCTTTCTTT CASSPTGTIMNTEAFF TRBV18 16 NA TRBJ1-1 NA
TGTGCCAGCTCACCAGCCAGGGGGGAGTACACTGAAGCTTTCTTT CASSPARGEYTEAFF TRBV18 15 NA TRBJ1-1 TRBD1
TGCGCCAGCAGCTCTAGCGGGGGGGGCCCTAGGGAGCAGTTCTTC CASSSSGGGPREQFF TRBV5-1 15 NA TRBJ2-1 TRBD2
TGTGCCAGCAGCCCGACTAGCGGGGGTTACACAGATACGCAGTATTTT CASSPTSGGYTDTQYF TRBV4-2 16 once TRBJ2-3 TRBD2
TGTGCCAGCAGTGAACGCAGCATTTTCTATGGCTACACCTTC CASSERSIFYGYTF TRBV2 14 NA TRBJ1-2 NA
TGTGCCAGTAGTATGACATCTTTAAATGAGCAGTTCTTC CASSMTSLNEQFF TRBV19 13 NA TRBJ2-1 NA
TGCGCCAGCAGCCAGGGGGGGACTCCCACCGGGGAGCTGTTTTTT CASSQGGTPTGELFF TRBV4-3 15 NA TRBJ2-2 TRBD2
TGTGCCAGCAGCTTCCTCTTTTCAGCGAACACTGAAGCTTTCTTT CASSFLFSANTEAFF TRBV5-5 15 NA TRBJ1-1 NA
TGTGCCAGCAGCCAAGTCGTCGGGGAGCTGTTTTTT CASSQVVGELFF TRBV3-1/TRBV3-2 12 NA TRBJ2-2 NA
TGCGCCAGCAGCCAAGATCCGGGCAACTATGGCTACACCTTC CASSQDPGNYGYTF TRBV4-3 14 NA TRBJ1-2 NA
TGTGCCAGCAGGGGACAGGATATTAACGAGCAGTACTTC CASRGQDINEQYF TRBV12-3/TRBV12-4 13 few TRBJ2-7 TRBD1
TGTGCCACTTTCACAGAGAGTAATCAGCCCCAGCATTTT CATFTESNQPQHF TRBV28 13 NA TRBJ1-5 NA
TGTGCCAGCAGTCCTCTGGTCCGTAATTCACCCCTCCACTTT CASSPLVRNSPLHF TRBV3-1/TRBV3-2 14 few TRBJ1-6 NA
TGTGCCAGCAGCTCGAGACTAGCGGGGGGGACGAACACCGGGGAGCTGTTTTTT CASSSRLAGGTNTGELFF TRBV7-2 18 NA TRBJ2-2 TRBD2
TGTGCCACCCTGCGGCAGGACTCTAACTATGGCTACACCTTC CATLRQDSNYGYTF TRBV28 14 NA TRBJ1-2 NA
TGTGCCAGCAGCATAGTGACAGGGGTAACTGAAGCTTTCTTT CASSIVTGVTEAFF TRBV5-6 14 NA TRBJ1-1 TRBD1
TGTGCCAGCAGCTTAGTGGGGGAGGTTACAGATACGCAGTATTTT CASSLVGEVTDTQYF TRBV7-2 15 NA TRBJ2-3 NA
TGTGCCAGCAGCCCGGGTTTGGGAGGCCCACCAAAAAGTAATGAAAAACTGTTTTTT CASSPGLGGPPKSNEKLFF TRBV4-2 19 NA TRBJ1-4 NA
TGTGCCAGCAGCTTAGTAAAGGGACTAGCTCGAGAGACCCAGTACTTC CASSLVKGLARETQYF TRBV7-9 16 NA TRBJ2-5 TRBD2